The 10 T cell receptor beta chains in this list originate from one sample, sequenced in a study of cytomegalovirus exposure and HLA in healthy donors. With 60 Vbeta and 13 Jbeta primers, the PCR was carried out. Assay: immunoSEQ multiplex PCR; the TCRdb copy retains only in-frame clones and omits some. This sample has 150,000 to 200,000 clones, with around 78% found just once. Input material: PBMCs. The source of these receptors is a woman in her thirties in good health and CMV-seropositive.

The J gene is TRBJ1-2, the V gene TRBV27; D is uncertain. The CDR3 is 15 amino acids. V lost 6 bases to trimming and J lost 0 bases, with 14 bases between them. Per the germline V gene, CDR1 is MNHEY and CDR2 is SMNVEV (reference sequence). The CDR3 reads CASSRRGESNYGYTF. The CDR3 DNA reads as TGTGCCAGCAGCCGAAGAGGCGAATCTAACTATGGCTACACCTTC.

This chain uses TRBV29-1 with TRBJ2-7, with TRBD1 matching 7 bases. The germline V gene has CDR1 SQVTM and CDR2 ANQGSEA. The CDR3 sequence is 12 residues long. The trim removed 4 bases at V and 7 bases at J, leaving 7 bases unmatched. The DNA for the CDR3 is TGCAGCGTTGTGGGACAGAGGAGAGAGCAGTACTTC. Translation: CSVVGQRREQYF.

V is TRBV28 and J is TRBJ2-3; the D gene is possibly TRBD1 (6 bases). Germline CDR1 and CDR2: MDHEN and SYDVKM. This CDR3 comprises 13 residues. V was clipped by 5 bases and J by 2 bases, with 8 bases between them. CDR3 in amino acids: CASSGDNTDTQYF. DNA for the CDR3: TGTGCCAGCAGTGGGGACAACACAGATACGCAGTATTTT.

V and J are TRBV12-5 and TRBJ1-2; D unresolved. The CDR3 loop spans 13 amino acids. In germline, CDR1 is LGHNT, CDR2 FRNRAP. Trimming took 1 base from V and 4 from J, leaving 7 bases between them. As DNA, the CDR3 is TGTGCTAGTGGTTTGGGCTGGGCCTATGGCTACACCTTC. Translating it yields CASGLGWAYGYTF.

This chain links TRBV4-1 with TRBJ1-2; 10 bases align to TRBD1. This CDR3 is 18 amino acids long. With 4 bases clipped from V and 8 bases from J, the junction kept 19 bases outside the gene matches. Germline V gene sequence: CDR1 MGHRA, CDR2 YSYEKL. Here the CDR3 reads CASSPALTSDRGRGGYTF. CDR3 DNA sequence: TGCGCCAGCAGCCCCGCGCTAACCTCGGACAGGGGGAGAGGGGGCTACACCTTC.

The rearrangement joins TRBV4-3 to TRBJ2-3; 12 nucleotides align to TRBD2. This CDR3 has 17 residues. Germline trimming cut 0 bases from V and 7 bases from J; bases unmatched to any gene: 8. Germline assignment: CDR1 LGHNA and CDR2 YSLEER. CDR3 nucleotides: TGCGCCAGCAGCCAAGATTTCGGACTAGCGGGGTTCAATACGCAGTATTTT. Its protein product is CASSQDFGLAGFNTQYF.

V gene TRBV28 combines with J gene TRBJ1-2, with 10 positions matching TRBD1. Trimming cost V 6 bases and J 5 bases; bases outside gene matches: 12. The CDR3 runs 16 residues. Germline lookup yields CDR1 MDHEN and CDR2 SYDVKM. Written as DNA, the CDR3 is TGTGCCAGCAGCCAATACACGACAGGGGGCTGGTATGGCTACACCTTC. Translation: CASSQYTTGGWYGYTF.

The chain recombines TRBV9 with TRBJ2-1, with TRBD1 identical over 7 bases. This CDR3 spans 15 amino acids. CDR1 is SGDLS, CDR2 YYNGEE, per germline. The V gene end was trimmed by 3 bases and the J gene end by 7 bases; junction bases not matched to a gene: 10. The chain's CDR3 is CASSAHRGQRNEQFF. CDR3 DNA: TGTGCCAGCAGCGCCCACAGGGGCCAAAGGAATGAGCAGTTCTTC.

The V call is TRBV5-1, the J call TRBJ2-7, with D possibly being TRBD2 (7 bases). Germline V gene sequence: CDR1 SGHRS, CDR2 YFSETQ. The length of the CDR3 is 14 residues. V lost 0 bases to trimming and J lost 6 bases, with 13 bases between them. Here the CDR3 reads CASSLGGGFSEQYF. In DNA form, the CDR3 reads TGCGCCAGCAGCTTGGGGGGGGGCTTTAGCGAGCAGTACTTC.

This chain connects TRBV6-1 to TRBJ2-1, with unresolved D. CDR3 size: 12 residues. Trimming stripped 8 bases from V and 5 bases from J, with 10 bases between. Germline V lookup: CDR1 MNHNS, CDR2 SASEGT. CDR3 bases: TGTGCCAGCGTGAAGTCTAACAATGAGCAGTTCTTC. This translates into CASVKSNNEQFF.